The rows below give T cell receptor beta chains drawn from one sample of a study of cytomegalovirus exposure and HLA in healthy donors. Sequencing used immunoSEQ multiplex PCR; TCRdb keeps in-frame clones, though not all of them. The repertoire holds about 130,000 clones, with 89% as singletons. Sequencing input: PBMCs. The origin of the receptors is a woman between 18 and 29 years old in good health and CMV-seronegative. CDR3s include the opening cysteine and the closing phenylalanine or tryptophan. D genes are given only for firm matches. Clone size is not always given. Where it is, it says once, few, many or a class for expanded clones.

size	D	J	V	DNA	CDR3
once	TRBD1	TRBJ2-3	TRBV19	TGTGCCAGTAGTTACGGACAGGGTTCTTTGGCAGATACGCAGTATTTT	CASSYGQGSLADTQYF
NA	NA	TRBJ1-1	TRBV5-1	TGCGCCAGCAGCTTGGATGGTTACATGAACACTGAAGCTTTCTTT	CASSLDGYMNTEAFF
NA	TRBD2	TRBJ2-3	TRBV5-1	TGCGCCAGCAGCTTGCTGGGGAGCGGGGGGGCGGATACGCAGTATTTT	CASSLLGSGGADTQYF
once	TRBD2	TRBJ2-7	TRBV9	TGTGCCAGCAGCTCCGCGGGGGGCTACGAGCAGTACTTC	CASSSAGGYEQYF
NA	NA	TRBJ1-5	TRBV7-2	TGTGCCAGCAGTAGGGGGGGTGGTTGGTCCCAGCCCCAGCATTTT	CASSRGGGWSQPQHF
NA	NA	TRBJ2-1	TRBV5-1	TGCGCCAGCAGCGGAGACGGTGTAGCAGGGAATGAGCAGTTCTTC	CASSGDGVAGNEQFF
NA	NA	TRBJ2-1	TRBV19	TGTGCCAGTAGTATAGTCGGCGGGGCTAATGAGCAGTTCTTC	CASSIVGGANEQFF
NA	TRBD1	TRBJ1-2	TRBV5-1	TGCGCCAGCAGCTTGGTACAGGGGGGGCATGGCTACACCTTC	CASSLVQGGHGYTF
NA	TRBD2	TRBJ2-7	TRBV10-2	TGCGCCAGCAGTCGCGACACTAGCGGGGGAATCTACGAGCAGTACTTC	CASSRDTSGGIYEQYF
NA	TRBD1	TRBJ1-1	TRBV5-4	TGTGCCAGCAAAGCCGGGACAGAATACACTGAAGCTTTCTTT	CASKAGTEYTEAFF
NA	TRBD1	TRBJ1-1	TRBV2	TGTGCCACTTCGACCAGGGGGGACACTGAAGCTTTCTTT	CATSTRGDTEAFF
NA	TRBD1	TRBJ1-5	TRBV4-1	TGCGCCAGCAGCCACTACGGACAGGGGGCCCTTAGCAATCAGCCCCAGCATTTT	CASSHYGQGALSNQPQHF
NA	NA	TRBJ1-5	TRBV4-1	TGCGCCAGCAGCCAAGAAGGGAGCGCCCTTCAGCCCCAGCATTTT	CASSQEGSALQPQHF
NA	NA	TRBJ2-5	TRBV7-2	TGTGCCAGCAGTAATAGAGGGTCAACACCGACCCAGTACTTC	CASSNRGSTPTQYF
NA	NA	TRBJ2-1	TRBV11-2	TGTGCCAGCAGCCGCCAACAAGATGAGCAGTTCTTC	CASSRQQDEQFF
NA	TRBD1	TRBJ2-5	TRBV5-1	TGCGCCAGCAGCTTGGGCGACAGGGGTCGGGAGACCCAGTACTTC	CASSLGDRGRETQYF
few	TRBD1	TRBJ1-5	TRBV6-5	TGTGCCAGCAGTGTACGGACAGGGGTCCCCGTAGGTCATTTT	CASSVRTGVPVGHF
NA	NA	TRBJ1-4	TRBV7-2	TGTGCCAGCAGCTTAGCGATAAACGGGGAAAAACTGTTTTTT	CASSLAINGEKLFF
once	TRBD1	TRBJ1-5	TRBV7-9	TGTGCCAGCAGCCAAACAGGACAGGGTGGGAATCAGCCCCAGCATTTT	CASSQTGQGGNQPQHF
NA	NA	TRBJ1-3	TRBV2	TGTGCCAGCAGTACAACTGGAAACACCATATATTTT	CASSTTGNTIYF
NA	NA	TRBJ2-7	TRBV6-6	TGTGCCAGCAGTTACCACGAGGATTACTCCTACGAGCAGTACTTC	CASSYHEDYSYEQYF
NA	NA	TRBJ1-6	TRBV7-9	TGTGCCAGCAGCTTAGCGGGGGGGCCCACCAATTCACCCCTCCACTTT	CASSLAGGPTNSPLHF
NA	TRBD2	TRBJ2-2	TRBV7-6	TGTGCCAGCAGCGATCGTGGGATAGCGGGGGGGCGAAACACCGGGGAGCTGTTTTTT	CASSDRGIAGGRNTGELFF
NA	TRBD2	TRBJ2-7	TRBV7-6	TGTGCCAGCAGCTTAGGGGCGGGGGGGCCCTACGAGCAGTACTTC	CASSLGAGGPYEQYF
NA	NA	TRBJ1-1	TRBV9	TGTGCCAGCAGCGTACAGGGGACCGCGAACACTGAAGCTTTCTTT	CASSVQGTANTEAFF
NA	TRBD2	TRBJ2-1	TRBV9	TGTGCCAGCAGCGTAGGCGCAGCGGGGCCACACAATGAGCAGTTCTTC	CASSVGAAGPHNEQFF
NA	NA	TRBJ1-4	TRBV7-6	TGTGCCAGCAGCCCCGGACACTCTAATGAAAAACTGTTTTTT	CASSPGHSNEKLFF
NA	NA	TRBJ2-6	TRBV5-1	TGCGCCACCCAGGAGGGCGGGTTAATCTCTGGGGCCAACGTCCTGACTTTC	CATQEGGLISGANVLTF
NA	NA	TRBJ1-2	TRBV6-1	TGTGCCAGCAGAACCAGGACAGAAAACTATGGCTACACCTTC	CASRTRTENYGYTF
NA	TRBD1	TRBJ1-6	TRBV2	TGTGCCAGCAGTGGACCGGGACAGGGCCGGAATTCACCCCTCCACTTT	CASSGPGQGRNSPLHF
NA	TRBD2	TRBJ2-1	TRBV6-1	TGTGCCAGCAGTGAAGCAAAGTCCCCCTTGGGGGGGGATGAGCAGTTCTTC	CASSEAKSPLGGDEQFF
NA	NA	TRBJ1-2	TRBV6-5	TGTGCCAGCAGTTGGGGGGACTCCTATGCATCCGGCTACACCTTC	CASSWGDSYASGYTF
NA	NA	TRBJ2-1	TRBV27	TGTGCCAGCAGTTTAGGTGTGGCCCTCGGGAATGAGCAGTTCTTC	CASSLGVALGNEQFF
NA	TRBD2	TRBJ2-7	TRBV5-6	TGTGCCAGCAGGGCGACTAGCGGGGGGGCCCCTTCCTACGAGCAGTACTTC	CASRATSGGAPSYEQYF
NA	NA	TRBJ1-1	TRBV23-1	TGCGCCAGCAGTCAAATCGGTACGAGTAACACTGAAGCTTTCTTT	CASSQIGTSNTEAFF
NA	NA	TRBJ2-3	TRBV4-1	TGCGCCAGCAGCCAAGAGGCCAGGGGCCCAGATACGCAGTATTTT	CASSQEARGPDTQYF
NA	NA	TRBJ2-3	TRBV5-8	TGTGCCAGCAGCTTGGCCTACTCGGGGATCACAGATACGCAGTATTTT	CASSLAYSGITDTQYF
NA	NA	TRBJ1-2	TRBV27	TGTGCCAGCAGTTACCTGGTGAAGGGAGCTAACTATGGCTACACCTTC	CASSYLVKGANYGYTF
NA	TRBD2	TRBJ2-3	TRBV5-6	TGTGCCAGCAGCTTAGTAGTAGCGGGGGGCACAGATACGCAGTATTTT	CASSLVVAGGTDTQYF
NA	TRBD1	TRBJ1-4	TRBV5-1	TGCGCCAGCAGCTTTCTGGGACAGGGCCATGAAAAACTGTTTTTT	CASSFLGQGHEKLFF
NA	TRBD1	TRBJ1-6	TRBV9	TGTGCCAGCAGAGCCGGGACAGGGAATTCACCCCTCCACTTT	CASRAGTGNSPLHF
NA	TRBD2	TRBJ2-2	TRBV11-2	TGTGCCAGCAGCCAACTAGCGGGATTCGACACCGGGGAGCTGTTTTTT	CASSQLAGFDTGELFF
NA	NA	TRBJ1-1	TRBV18	TGTGCCAGCTCACCCCCTGGGGCCGTCGCTGAAGCTTTCTTT	CASSPPGAVAEAFF
NA	NA	TRBJ1-1	TRBV5-4	TGTGCCAGCAGCACCGTCACAGGCTTGAACACTGAAGCTTTCTTT	CASSTVTGLNTEAFF
NA	TRBD2	TRBJ2-5	TRBV7-8	TGTGCCAGCAGAGACCCGGCTGGGGGACTAGCGGGGGGAGAGACCCAGTACTTC	CASRDPAGGLAGGETQYF
NA	TRBD1	TRBJ1-5	TRBV19	TGTGCCAGTAGTGACAGGGGCGAGCAGCCCCAGCATTTT	CASSDRGEQPQHF
NA	TRBD2	TRBJ2-2	TRBV9	TGTGCCAGCAGCGCTGTCGGGGGGGCAGGCGGGGAGCTGTTTTTT	CASSAVGGAGGELFF
NA	NA	TRBJ2-7	TRBV5-1	TGCGCCAGCAGTCCTGAGACAGCGATTTACGAGCAGTACTTC	CASSPETAIYEQYF
NA	TRBD1	TRBJ2-1	TRBV20-1	TGCAGTACTCCGGGACAGTTAAAGCAGTTCTTC	CSTPGQLKQFF
NA	TRBD2	TRBJ2-7	TRBV5-6	TGTGCCAGCAGCCTTAGGGGACTAGGTATCTACGAGCAGTACTTC	CASSLRGLGIYEQYF
once	NA	TRBJ2-7	TRBV13	TGTGCCAGCAGCTACGCCGTGCAGGGTTCCTACGAGCAGTACTTC	CASSYAVQGSYEQYF
NA	TRBD2	TRBJ2-1	TRBV27	TGTGCCAGCAGTTTATTCGCCGTAGCGGGGGGGTACAATGAGCAGTTCTTC	CASSLFAVAGGYNEQFF
once	NA	TRBJ1-5	TRBV6-1	TGTGCCAGCAGTGAAGCTGGGCGCAGGGGAAGCAATCAGCCCCAGCATTTT	CASSEAGRRGSNQPQHF
NA	NA	TRBJ1-5	TRBV5-1	TGCGCCAGCAGCCCTGTTGGGGGGGGCAATCAGCCCCAGCATTTT	CASSPVGGGNQPQHF
NA	NA	TRBJ1-6	TRBV5-6	TGTGCCAGCAGCTTGGTGCACAAGCGGTGGGCCCTCCACTTT	CASSLVHKRWALHF
NA	NA	TRBJ2-5	TRBV2	TGTGCCAGCAGTGATGCGGAGACCCAGTACTTC	CASSDAETQYF
NA	NA	TRBJ1-1	TRBV6-5	TGTGCCAGCAGTCGCGCCCCTGAAGCTTTCTTT	CASSRAPEAFF
NA	NA	TRBJ1-1	TRBV7-3	TGTGCCAGCAGCCTGACAGGACCGAACACTGAAGCTTTCTTT	CASSLTGPNTEAFF